This record looks at one T cell receptor (beta chain) sequence and its context. Patients of the Seattle cohort, enrolled during active infection, were followed longitudinally. This table comes from immunoSEQ multiplex PCR, and its TCRdb copy is limited to in-frame clones, with some not included. This sample has about 310,000 clones, with 75% to 90% found just once. The data belong to a study of blood T cell repertoires in COVID-19. The wider study: Samples came from the United States, Italy and Spain, spanning acute and convalescent COVID-19.

The junction had 12 bases not matched to a gene; V was cut back by 6 bases and J by 3 bases. There are 16 residues in the CDR3. Per the germline V gene, CDR1 is ENHRY and CDR2 is SYGVKD. This chain joins TRBV10-3 and TRBJ1-1, with TRBD1 matching over 8 bases. Sequencing was performed on peripheral blood. The clonotype originates from a woman aged 25-40 years with COVID-19, enrolled during active disease. The CDR3 nucleotides read TGTGCCATCAGCTCCTATACTGGACAGGGAGACACTGAAGCTTTCTTT. Its protein product is CAISSYTGQGDTEAFF.